The TCR beta chain described here comes from a study of beta chain features in type 1 diabetes. General study findings and limits: High-TCR-expressing cells could be over-represented by cDNA sequencing. Among type 1 diabetes patients, VDJ junctions had fewer insertions and more deletions. TCRB CDR3s from Type 1 diabetes patients were moderately but significantly shorter in all four CD4+ subsets.

Sequenced material consisted of expressed TCRB transcripts (all of the isolated RNA was reverse transcribed). TCRdb's copy holds only in-frame clones and misses some; the assay was immunoSEQ multiplex PCR. Here the sample spans approximately 280,000 clones, 15% being singletons. The CDR3 consists of 15 residues. Germline CDR1 reads MDHEN; CDR2 reads SYDVKM. V dropped 3 bases and J dropped 5; count of bases not matched to a gene: 10. This clone came up a few times. Antigen unknown. Sample: naive CD4+ T cells from blood. This TCR came from a man aged 18 to 29 with type 1 diabetes. The J gene is TRBJ2-7, the V gene TRBV28, with 7 bases aligning to TRBD2. CDR3 coding DNA: TGTGCCAGCAGTTTGCGAGGGAGGGCCTCGGACGAGCAGTACTTC. Protein: CASSLRGRASDEQYF.